What follows describes a single T cell receptor beta chain. These data come from a study of blood T cell repertoires in COVID-19. Study-wide context: Both acute and convalescent COVID-19 samples were obtained from the United States, Italy and Spain.

Original handling: Reference gene primer amplification yielded estimated nucleated cell counts. Profiling relied on immunoSEQ multiplex PCR, and the TCRdb table lists in-frame clones only, not all of them. The V and J calls and the clone size are those of that table, but D and trimming were determined from the DNA. Here the sample spans about 49,000 clones, roughly 82% being singletons. Specimen: peripheral blood. The TCR originated in a woman aged 55-69 years with acute or convalescent COVID-19.

Here the CDR3 reads CASSYSRINQPQHF. CDR3 in DNA: TGTGCCAGCAGTTACTCGAGGATTAATCAGCCCCAGCATTTT. The rearrangement links TRBV6-2 or TRBV6-3 to TRBJ1-5; no firm D call. V was cut by 0 bases and J by 4 bases, with 7 bases left in between. Germline values: CDR1 MNHEY, CDR2 SVGEGT. The CDR3 loop spans 14 amino acids.